This TCR beta chain was profiled in a study of beta chain features in type 1 diabetes (dated by TCRdb to the late 2010s). Context from the whole study: No differences in mean age, gender distribution, total cell number or subset yield were found between patients and healthy donors. A total of roughly 99 million sorted cells were examined across all samples, and the number of cells per subset was strongly correlated with RNA yield. Naive and central memory subsets were obtained from all 30 or so donors, but regulatory and stem cell-like memory subsets were isolated from only 8 patients and 8 healthy donors. The study compared TCRB repertoires of sorted circulating CD4+ T cell subsets between recently diagnosed type 1 diabetes patients and matched healthy donors.

From each donor, a single peripheral blood sample of around 0.12 L on average was drawn into heparinised tubes. Naive, central memory, regulatory and stem cell-like memory CD4+ T cells were sorted on a BD FACSAria II using a panel including CD45RO, CCR7, CD25, CD127, CD95 and CD27. A purity above 98% was achieved for all sorted populations. Right away, PBMCs were isolated by Lymphoprep density gradient centrifugation and were stained directly, with no culture step. To minimize batch effects, samples were stained and sorted in pairs, one healthy donor with one patient per experiment. What the study reported, not specific to this receptor: The naive, central memory and regulatory TCRB repertoires appeared to resemble one another more closely among patients than among healthy donors. In all four CD4+ subsets, TCRB CDR3 length was moderately but significantly shorter in type 1 diabetes patients. Because cDNA was sequenced instead of genomic DNA, activated cells with high expression could be over-represented, although the groups did not differ in activation or CD3 levels. Only small numbers of individuals were included in the HLA sub-analyses, which left unresolved whether HLA type had any influence on TCRB rearrangement. Patients with type 1 diabetes made fewer insertions and deleted more nucleotides at VDJ recombination sites, implying thymic rearrangement abnormalities. Shorter templates might have been favored by PCR, but patient and control samples were amplified and corrected together, so both groups would have been affected equally by any skew.

All of the isolated RNA was reverse transcribed with the High Capacity cDNA Reverse Transcription Kit, so expressed TCRB transcripts were sequenced. Deep immunoSEQ sequencing was performed on naive, central memory and regulatory T cell samples, with an average of around 3.5 million total reads per sample. After sorted cells were lysed in RLT buffer, RNA was extracted with DNase-treated RNeasy Micro or Mini kits, with the choice depending on cell number. To prevent cross-contamination, every cell subset was processed on its own, while patient and healthy donor samples were processed together. The immunoSEQ multiplex PCR was used to amplify TCRB sequences from cDNA, yielding 87-bp fragments that span the CDR3 region. Sequencing of the amplicons was done on the Illumina HiSeq platform. Per the original workflow: Synthetic template baselines were used to correct PCR bias computationally, reads within Hamming distance 2 were collapsed, and singletons that could not be merged were discarded. Reads were aligned against IMGT so that V, D and J genes, CDR3 length and insertions or deletions at six rearrangement sites could be assigned. Within each subset, clonotype counts were normalized to the number of sorted cells before true diversity and Gini coefficients were calculated with the tcR R package. The overlap coefficient, calculated on TCRB nucleotide sequences, was used to measure repertoire sharing. As a proxy for the pre-selection repertoire, out-of-frame TCRB sequences from naive cells were analyzed. Held by TCRdb, this immuneACCESS table contains in-frame sequences only and omits some clones. Under half of the omission traces to an unresolved V gene where checked; the cause of the rest is unknown. V and J calls and clone size follow that table, whereas D and trimming were derived from the DNA. The table for this sample lists 200,000 to 250,000 clones; around 13% of them were counted only once. The ten largest clonotypes hold 0.015% to 0.02% of the sample.

A word on this clone: The antigen this receptor binds is unknown. No much larger clonotype is one base removed from it; base qualities were not supplied.

This clonotype was sampled from a man aged 25 to 40 with type 1 diabetes. Specimen: naive CD4+ T cells from blood. The sample's cell subset or site label is to be understood as: true naive CD4+ T cells.

The nucleotide sequence is TGTGCCAGCAGCTCACAGGGGGCCGGGCATGAGCAGTTCTTC. The encoded protein is CASSSQGAGHEQFF. The chain couples TRBV7-9 to TRBJ2-1; 9 central nucleotides agree with TRBD1. Trimming accounts for 4 bases at V and 8 bases at J, while the number of junction bases matched to no gene is 6. From its cysteine to its phenylalanine, the CDR3 spans 14 amino acids. The retained sequence is limited to the CDR3, 42 bases, with the frame set at the first base. The germline V gene (reference sequence) gives CDR1 as SEHNR and CDR2 as FQNEAQ.